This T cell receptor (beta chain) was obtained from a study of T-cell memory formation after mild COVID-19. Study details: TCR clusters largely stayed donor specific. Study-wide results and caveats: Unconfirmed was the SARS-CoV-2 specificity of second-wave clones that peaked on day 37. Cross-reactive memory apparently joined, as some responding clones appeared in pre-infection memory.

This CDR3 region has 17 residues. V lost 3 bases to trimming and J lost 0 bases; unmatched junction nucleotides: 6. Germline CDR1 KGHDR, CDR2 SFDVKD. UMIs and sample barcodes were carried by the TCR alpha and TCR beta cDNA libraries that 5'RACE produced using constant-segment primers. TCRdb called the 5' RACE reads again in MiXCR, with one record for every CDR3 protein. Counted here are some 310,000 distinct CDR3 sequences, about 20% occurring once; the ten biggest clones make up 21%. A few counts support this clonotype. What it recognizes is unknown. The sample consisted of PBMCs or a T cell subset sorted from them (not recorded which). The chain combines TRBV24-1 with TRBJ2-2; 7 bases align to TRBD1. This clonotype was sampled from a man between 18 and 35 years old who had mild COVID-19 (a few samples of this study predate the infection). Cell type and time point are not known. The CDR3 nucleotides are TGTGCCACCAGTGATAGGGACAGCTTCGCGAACACCGGGGAGCTGTTTTTT. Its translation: CATSDRDSFANTGELFF.